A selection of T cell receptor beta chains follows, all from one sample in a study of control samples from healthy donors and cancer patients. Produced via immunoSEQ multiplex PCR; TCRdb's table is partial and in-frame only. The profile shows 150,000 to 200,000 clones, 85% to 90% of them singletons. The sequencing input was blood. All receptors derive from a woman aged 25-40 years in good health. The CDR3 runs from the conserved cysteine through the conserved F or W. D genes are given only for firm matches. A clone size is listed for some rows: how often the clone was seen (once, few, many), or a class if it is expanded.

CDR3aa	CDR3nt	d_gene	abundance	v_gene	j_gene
CASSVDGLGPLHF	TGTGCCAGCAGCGTAGATGGCCTGGGGCCCCTCCACTTT	.	.	TRBV9	TRBJ1-6
CASTSERGFGETQYF	TGTGCCAGCACGTCCGAACGGGGCTTTGGCGAGACCCAGTACTTC	.	.	TRBV28	TRBJ2-5
CASSLGGDTQYF	TGTGCCAGCAGCTTAGGTGGCGATACGCAGTATTTT	.	.	TRBV11-2	TRBJ2-3
CASSRDGNSGNTIYF	TGCGCCAGCAGCAGGGACGGCAACTCTGGAAACACCATATATTTT	.	.	TRBV5-1	TRBJ1-3
CASSRSGTGGDTIYF	TGTGCCAGCAGCCGATCCGGGACGGGGGGGGACACCATATATTTT	.	.	TRBV28	TRBJ1-3
CASRQGDYLSYEQYF	TGTGCCAGCAGACAGGGCGATTACCTCTCCTACGAGCAGTACTTC	.	.	TRBV6-5	TRBJ2-7
CAISEGGDTQYF	TGTGCCATCAGTGAGGGTGGAGATACGCAGTATTTT	.	.	TRBV10-3	TRBJ2-3
CASSLNPLGSLSNQPQHF	TGCGCCAGCAGCTTAAACCCACTTGGAAGTCTTAGCAATCAGCCCCAGCATTTT	.	.	TRBV5-1	TRBJ1-5
CASSLEGSGRHNEQFF	TGCGCCAGCAGCTTGGAGGGTAGCGGGAGACACAATGAGCAGTTCTTC	TRBD2	once	TRBV5-1	TRBJ2-1
CASSPRGAGGPGETQYF	TGTGCCAGCAGTCCACGGGGAGCGGGAGGGCCTGGGGAGACCCAGTACTTC	TRBD2	few	TRBV6-6	TRBJ2-5
CASRSIRTGLGYTF	TGTGCCAGCAGAAGTATCCGGACAGGGCTCGGCTACACCTTC	TRBD1	.	TRBV6-5	TRBJ1-2
CASSDRVHEQFF	TGTGCCAGCAGCGACAGGGTCCATGAGCAGTTCTTC	.	.	TRBV9	TRBJ2-1
CASSVRGGGSPLHF	TGTGCCAGCAGCGTTAGGGGGGGCGGATCACCCCTCCACTTT	.	.	TRBV9	TRBJ1-6
CASSQQPGPKYEQYF	TGCGCCAGCAGCCAACAACCGGGACCTAAATACGAGCAGTACTTC	.	.	TRBV4-1	TRBJ2-7
CSVVAGDETQYF	TGCAGCGTTGTAGCTGGGGATGAGACCCAGTACTTC	.	.	TRBV29-1	TRBJ2-5
CASSQEGSSLRKRLVTDTQYF	TGTGCCAGCAGCCAAGAGGGTAGCTCACTCCGTAAGCGGCTTGTCACAGATACGCAGTATTTT	.	.	TRBV3-1/TRBV3-2	TRBJ2-3
CSVDVGNTEAFF	TGCAGCGTTGATGTGGGGAACACTGAAGCTTTCTTT	.	.	TRBV29-1	TRBJ1-1
CAISPQVTTDTQYF	TGTGCCATCAGTCCCCAGGTTACAACGGATACGCAGTATTTT	.	.	TRBV10-3	TRBJ2-3
CASRVGANTGELFF	TGCGCCAGCAGGGTAGGGGCCAACACCGGGGAGCTGTTTTTT	.	.	TRBV5-1	TRBJ2-2
CASRGRGTYNEQFF	TGTGCCAGCAGGGGTAGGGGGACCTACAATGAGCAGTTCTTC	.	.	TRBV27	TRBJ2-1
CASSGPGHEQFF	TGTGCCAGCAGCGGGCCGGGGCATGAGCAGTTCTTC	.	.	TRBV7-2	TRBJ2-1
CASSSRGGPNEKLFF	TGTGCCAGCAGCTCGAGGGGGGGTCCCAATGAAAAACTGTTTTTT	.	.	TRBV7-2	TRBJ1-4
CASSFRTRGPHNEQFF	TGTGCCAGCAGCTTCCGCACAAGGGGGCCACACAATGAGCAGTTCTTC	TRBD1	.	TRBV7-9	TRBJ2-1
CSASLQPNTGELFF	TGCAGTGCTAGTTTACAGCCGAACACCGGGGAGCTGTTTTTT	.	.	TRBV20-1	TRBJ2-2
CASSSGGATSSYEQYF	TGTGCCAGCAGTTCCGGAGGGGCCACTTCCTCCTACGAGCAGTACTTC	.	.	TRBV28	TRBJ2-7
CASSGGLSRGGYTF	TGCGCCAGCAGCGGGGGACTTTCTCGGGGAGGCTACACCTTC	.	.	TRBV5-1	TRBJ1-2